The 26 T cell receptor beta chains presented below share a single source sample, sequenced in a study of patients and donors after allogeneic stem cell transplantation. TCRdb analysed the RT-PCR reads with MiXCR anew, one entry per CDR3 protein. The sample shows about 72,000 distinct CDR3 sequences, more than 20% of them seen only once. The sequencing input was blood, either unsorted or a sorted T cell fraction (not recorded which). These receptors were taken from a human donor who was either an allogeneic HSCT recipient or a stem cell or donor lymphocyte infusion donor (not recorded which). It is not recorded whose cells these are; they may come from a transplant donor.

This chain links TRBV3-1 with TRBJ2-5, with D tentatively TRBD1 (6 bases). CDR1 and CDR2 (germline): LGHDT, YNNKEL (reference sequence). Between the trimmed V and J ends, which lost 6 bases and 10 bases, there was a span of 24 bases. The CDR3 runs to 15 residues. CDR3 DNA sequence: TGTGCCAGCAGTATGACAGGATTGGGCCGAAGGGACCAGTACTTC. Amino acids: CASSMTGLGRRDQYF.

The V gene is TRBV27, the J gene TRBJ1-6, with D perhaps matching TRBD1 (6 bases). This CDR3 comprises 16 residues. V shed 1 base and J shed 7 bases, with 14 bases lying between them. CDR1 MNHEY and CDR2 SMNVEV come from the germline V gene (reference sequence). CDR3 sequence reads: CASSLLQPGGNSPLHF. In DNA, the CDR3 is TGTGCCAGCAGTTTATTGCAGCCCGGGGGCAATTCACCCCTCCACTTT.

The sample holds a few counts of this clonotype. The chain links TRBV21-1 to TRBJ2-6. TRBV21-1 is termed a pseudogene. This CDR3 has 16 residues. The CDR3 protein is CASSKAGKSGANVLTF. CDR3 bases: TGTGCCAGCAGCAAAGCCGGAAAGTCTGGGGCCAACGTCCTGACTTTC.

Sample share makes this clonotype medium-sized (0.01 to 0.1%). The CDR3 reads CASSLTRTGEAFF. The DNA of the CDR3 is TGTGCCAGCAGTTTAACCCGGACAGGAGAAGCTTTCTTT. The chain joins TRBV12-3 or TRBV12-4 to TRBJ1-1, with 7 bases that match TRBD1. V shed 2 bases, J shed 8 bases, and the junction held 5 bases outside the gene matches. The CDR3 runs to 13 residues.

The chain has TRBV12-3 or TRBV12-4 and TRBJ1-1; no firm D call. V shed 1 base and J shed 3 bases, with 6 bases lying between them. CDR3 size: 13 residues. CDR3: CASSLVEYTEAFF. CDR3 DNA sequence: TGTGCCAGCAGTTTAGTGGAGTACACTGAAGCTTTCTTT.

The CDR3 bases are TGCAGCGCCCGATACATGCTCGGGAATGGCTACACCTTC. It is translated as CSARYMLGNGYTF. The rearrangement uses TRBV29-1 and TRBJ1-2; no clear D gene. The germline V and J ends were trimmed by 7 bases and 6 bases, with 18 bases remaining between them. The CDR3 covers 13 residues. The V gene's germline CDR1 is SQVTM and CDR2 ANQGSEA.

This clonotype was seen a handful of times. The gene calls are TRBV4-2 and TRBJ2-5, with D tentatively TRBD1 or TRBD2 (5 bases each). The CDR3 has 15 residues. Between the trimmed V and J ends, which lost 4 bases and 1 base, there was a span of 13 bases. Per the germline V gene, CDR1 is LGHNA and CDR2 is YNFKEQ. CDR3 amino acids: CASSPLGDPQETQYF. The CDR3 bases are TGTGCCAGCAGCCCACTTGGGGACCCCCAAGAGACCCAGTACTTC.

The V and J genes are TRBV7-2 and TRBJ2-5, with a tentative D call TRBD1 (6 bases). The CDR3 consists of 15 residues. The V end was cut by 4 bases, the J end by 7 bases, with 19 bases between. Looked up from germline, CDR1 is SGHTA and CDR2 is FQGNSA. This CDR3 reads CASSSTKTGSWTQYF. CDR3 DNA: TGTGCCAGCAGCTCGACTAAAACAGGGTCCTGGACCCAGTACTTC.

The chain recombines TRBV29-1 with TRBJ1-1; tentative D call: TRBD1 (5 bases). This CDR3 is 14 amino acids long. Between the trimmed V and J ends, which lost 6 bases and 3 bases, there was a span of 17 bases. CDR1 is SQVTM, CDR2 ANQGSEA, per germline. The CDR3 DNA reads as TGCAGCGTACCCAAGAGGGGCGGTCACACTGAAGCTTTCTTT. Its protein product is CSVPKRGGHTEAFF.

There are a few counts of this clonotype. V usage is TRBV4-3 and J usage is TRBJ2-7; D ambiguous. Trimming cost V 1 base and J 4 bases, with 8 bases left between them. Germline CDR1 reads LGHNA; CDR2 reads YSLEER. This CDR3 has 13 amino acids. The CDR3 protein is CASSQGLRYEQYF. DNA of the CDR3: TGCGCCAGCAGCCAAGGACTCCGGTACGAGCAGTACTTC.

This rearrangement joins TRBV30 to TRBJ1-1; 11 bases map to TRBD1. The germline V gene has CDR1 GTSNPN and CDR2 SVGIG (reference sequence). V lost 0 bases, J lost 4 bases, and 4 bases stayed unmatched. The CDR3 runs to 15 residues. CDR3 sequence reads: CAWSVGQGDLTEAFF. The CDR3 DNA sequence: TGTGCCTGGAGTGTGGGACAGGGGGATCTCACTGAAGCTTTCTTT.

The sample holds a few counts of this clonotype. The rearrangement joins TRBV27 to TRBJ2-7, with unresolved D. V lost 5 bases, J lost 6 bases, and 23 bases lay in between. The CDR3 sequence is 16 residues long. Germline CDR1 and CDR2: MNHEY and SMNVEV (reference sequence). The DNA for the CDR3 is TGTGCCAGCAGTATAGTAGGACCCGCGGCGGCTACCGAGCAGTACTTC. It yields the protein CASSIVGPAAATEQYF.

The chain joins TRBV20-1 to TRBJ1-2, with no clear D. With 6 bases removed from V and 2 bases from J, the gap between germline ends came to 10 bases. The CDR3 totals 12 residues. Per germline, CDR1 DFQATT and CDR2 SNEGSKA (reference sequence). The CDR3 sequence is CSAMSQNYGYTF. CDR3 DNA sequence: TGCAGTGCGATGTCACAGAACTATGGCTACACCTTC.

The DNA for the CDR3 is TGTGCCAGCAGCACTTGGGACACAGGCACAGATACGCAGTATTTT. Translated: CASSTWDTGTDTQYF. The chain uses TRBV13 and TRBJ2-3, with a tentative D call TRBD1 (6 bases). Trimming took 5 bases from V and 1 from J, leaving 13 bases between them. Germline assignment: CDR1 PRHDT and CDR2 FYEKMQ (reference sequence). The CDR3 extends over 15 amino acids.

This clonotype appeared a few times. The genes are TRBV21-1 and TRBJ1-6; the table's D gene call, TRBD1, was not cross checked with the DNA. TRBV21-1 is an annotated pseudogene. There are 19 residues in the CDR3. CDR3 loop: CASSKAPTPEVSYNSPLHF. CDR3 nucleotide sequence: TGTGCCAGCAGCAAAGCTCCTACCCCGGAGGTCTCCTATAATTCACCCCTCCACTTT.

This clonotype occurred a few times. CDR3 sequence reads: CASSPDRGDYGYTF. CDR3 in DNA: TGTGCCAGCAGTCCGGACAGGGGGGACTATGGCTACACCTTC. V is TRBV2 and J is TRBJ1-2; 10 bases match TRBD1. This CDR3 spans 14 amino acids. The trim removed 5 bases at V and 3 bases at J, leaving 3 bases unmatched. CDR1 is SNHLY, CDR2 FYNNEI, per germline. The full variable domain, with the rest looked up from reference TRBV2 and TRBJ1-2, is EPEVTQTPSHQVTQMGQEVILRCVPISNHLYFYWYRQILGQKVEFLVSFYNNEISEKSEIFDDQFSVERPDGSNFTLKIRSTKLEDSAMYFCASSPDRGDYGYTFGSGTRLTVV.

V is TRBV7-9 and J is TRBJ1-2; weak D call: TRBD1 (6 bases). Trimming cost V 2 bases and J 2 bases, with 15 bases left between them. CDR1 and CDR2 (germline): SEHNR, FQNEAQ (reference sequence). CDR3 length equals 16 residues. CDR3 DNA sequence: TGTGCCAGCAGCTTAACGGGCTGGGGGCCGAACTATGGCTACACCTTC. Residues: CASSLTGWGPNYGYTF.

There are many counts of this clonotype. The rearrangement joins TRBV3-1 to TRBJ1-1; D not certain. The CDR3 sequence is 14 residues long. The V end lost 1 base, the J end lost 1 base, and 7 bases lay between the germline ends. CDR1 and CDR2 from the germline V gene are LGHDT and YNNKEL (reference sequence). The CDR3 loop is CASSQGWGNTEAFF. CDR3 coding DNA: TGTGCCAGCAGCCAAGGGTGGGGGAACACTGAAGCTTTCTTT.

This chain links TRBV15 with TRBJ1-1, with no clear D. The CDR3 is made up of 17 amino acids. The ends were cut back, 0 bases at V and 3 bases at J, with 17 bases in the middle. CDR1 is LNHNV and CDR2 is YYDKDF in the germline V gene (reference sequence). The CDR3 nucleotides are TGTGCCACCAGCAGAGATAGAGTCAGGAGGGTGGACACTGAAGCTTTCTTT. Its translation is CATSRDRVRRVDTEAFF. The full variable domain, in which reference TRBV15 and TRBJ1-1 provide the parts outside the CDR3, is DAMVIQNPRYQVTQFGKPVTLSCSQTLNHNVMYWYQQKSSQAPKLLFHYYDKDFNNEADTPDNFQSRRPNTSFCFLDIRSPGLGDTAMYLCATSRDRVRRVDTEAFFGQGTRLTVV.

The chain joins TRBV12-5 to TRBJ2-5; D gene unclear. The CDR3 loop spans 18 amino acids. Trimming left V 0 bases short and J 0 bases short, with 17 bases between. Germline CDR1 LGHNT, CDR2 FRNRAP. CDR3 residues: CASGLVQAPSPYQETQYF. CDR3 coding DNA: TGTGCTAGTGGTTTGGTCCAGGCCCCTAGTCCGTACCAAGAGACCCAGTACTTC.

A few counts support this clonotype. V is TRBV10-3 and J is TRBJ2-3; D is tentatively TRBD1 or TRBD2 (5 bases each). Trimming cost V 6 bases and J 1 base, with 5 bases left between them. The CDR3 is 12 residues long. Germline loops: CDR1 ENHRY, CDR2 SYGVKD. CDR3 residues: CAIRGGTDTQYF. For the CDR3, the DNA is TGTGCCATCAGGGGGGGCACAGATACGCAGTATTTT.

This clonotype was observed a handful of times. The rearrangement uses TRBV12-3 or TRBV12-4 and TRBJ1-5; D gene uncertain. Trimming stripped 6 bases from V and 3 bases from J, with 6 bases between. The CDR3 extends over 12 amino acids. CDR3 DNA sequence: TGTGCCAGCAGCCCCTCCAATCAGCCCCAGCATTTT. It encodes CASSPSNQPQHF.

The DNA of the CDR3 is TGTGCCAGCTTTGGACTAGCGGGATCCTACAATGAGCAGTTCTTC. Protein sequence: CASFGLAGSYNEQFF. The chain carries TRBV2 and TRBJ2-1; TRBD2 matches at 12 bases. The CDR3 runs 15 residues. V dropped 8 bases and J dropped 1; count of bases not matched to a gene: 3. Germline V CDR1 and CDR2: SNHLY, FYNNEI.

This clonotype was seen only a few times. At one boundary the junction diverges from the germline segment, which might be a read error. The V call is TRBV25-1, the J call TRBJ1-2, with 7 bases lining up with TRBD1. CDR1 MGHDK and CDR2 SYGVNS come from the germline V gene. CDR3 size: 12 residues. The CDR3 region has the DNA TGTGCCAGCAGTGAACCAGAAGGGACAGAGATCTTC. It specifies CASSEPEGTEIF.

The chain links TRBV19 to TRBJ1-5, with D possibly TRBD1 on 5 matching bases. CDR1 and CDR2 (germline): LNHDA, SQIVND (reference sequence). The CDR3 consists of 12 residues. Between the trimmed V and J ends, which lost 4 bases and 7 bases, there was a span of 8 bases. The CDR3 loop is CASSRQRQPQHF. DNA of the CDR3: TGTGCCAGTAGTAGACAGAGACAGCCCCAGCATTTT.

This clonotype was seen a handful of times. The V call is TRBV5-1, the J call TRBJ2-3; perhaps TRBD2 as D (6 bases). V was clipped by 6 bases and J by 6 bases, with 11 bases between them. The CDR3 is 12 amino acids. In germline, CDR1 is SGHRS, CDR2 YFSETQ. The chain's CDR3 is CASTGTPDTQYF. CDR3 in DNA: TGCGCCAGCACCGGGACTCCGGATACGCAGTATTTT.